Reported below is one T cell receptor (beta chain). Its antigen is still unknown. Prior autoimmune disease or systemic immunosuppression barred patients. The sample is drawn from a study of OX40 agonist ivuxolimab in advanced cancers. About the research overall: Patients assigned to dose escalation were diagnosed with hepatocellular carcinoma, melanoma, renal cell or head and neck cancer. Past anti-PD-1, anti-PD-L1 or anti-CTLA-4 therapy was accepted, and 40% had received some.

Study-level findings and limits: Low clonal expansion, among the lowest seen, marked partial responders at 0.1-3.0 mg/kg.

Germline V gene data show CDR1 as KGHSH and CDR2 as LQKENI. CDR3 size: 15 residues. Trimming pared 0 bases from V and 1 base from J, leaving 9 bases between. TCRdb's table, derived via immunoSEQ multiplex PCR, lists solely in-frame clones and lacks some. Here the sample spans about 77,000 clones, roughly 84% being singletons. The J gene is TRBJ1-1, the V gene TRBV18, with D possibly TRBD1 on 5 matching bases. The TCR was taken from an adult with an advanced solid tumor such as melanoma, head and neck, liver or kidney cancer. Sample: CD4+ or CD8+ T cells sorted from blood, taken in a trial of the OX40 agonist ivuxolimab. The CDR3 DNA is TGTGCCAGCTCACCACCGGTGGGGGGGAACACTGAAGCTTTCTTT. Residues: CASSPPVGGNTEAFF.